The 18 T cell receptor beta chains listed next were all sequenced from one sample in a study of OX40 agonist ivuxolimab in advanced cancers. The method was immunoSEQ multiplex PCR; TCRdb's version includes in-frame clones alone and lacks a portion of them. This table holds 57,000 or so clones, 84% found once. This sample comprised CD4+ or CD8+ T cells sorted from blood, obtained in a trial of the OX40 agonist ivuxolimab. The receptors were sampled from an adult with an advanced solid tumor such as melanoma, head and neck, liver or kidney cancer.

By sample share, this clone is medium-sized (0.01 to 0.1%). This chain joins TRBV7-9 and TRBJ2-7, with no clear D. Germline loops: CDR1 SEHNR, CDR2 FQNEAQ (reference sequence). The CDR3 is made up of 15 amino acids. Trimming took 1 base from V and 0 from J, leaving 10 bases between them. The CDR3 DNA reads TGTGCCAGCAGCTTAGTGTCTTCCAGCTCCTACGAGCAGTACTTC. This sequence encodes CASSLVSSSSYEQYF.

This chain joins TRBV5-8 and TRBJ2-1; tentatively, D is TRBD2 (6 bases). Germline assignment: CDR1 SGHTS and CDR2 YDEGEE. The CDR3 consists of 16 residues. Trimming took 4 bases from V and 10 from J, leaving 24 bases between them. The CDR3 DNA is TGTGCCAGCAGCCCTGGCTTGGGACTGCCGACGGGAGAGCAGTTCTTC. It codes for CASSPGLGLPTGEQFF. The full variable domain, completed using reference TRBV5-8 and TRBJ2-1, is EAGVTQSPTHLIKTRGQQATLRCSPISGHTSVYWYQQALGLGLQFLLWYDEGEERNRGNFPPRFSGRQFPNYSSELNVNALELEDSALYLCASSPGLGLPTGEQFFGPGTRLTVL.

The V call is TRBV2, the J call TRBJ1-4; 8 positions match TRBD1. The CDR3 loop spans 14 amino acids. The V and J ends lost 6 bases and 7 bases, in that order; junction bases with no gene match: 7. Germline loops: CDR1 SNHLY, CDR2 FYNNEI. CDR3 in amino acids: CASRDRAAGEKLFF. The CDR3 region has the DNA TGTGCCAGCAGGGACAGGGCGGCAGGTGAAAAACTGTTTTTT.

The chain has TRBV11-2 and TRBJ2-1; D is unresolved. CDR1 SGHAT and CDR2 FQNNGV come from the germline V gene. The CDR3 extends over 14 amino acids. Trimming stripped 0 bases from V and 5 bases from J, with 8 bases between. The CDR3 spells CASSLDLVNNEQFF. The CDR3 nucleotides read TGTGCCAGCAGCTTAGATCTAGTTAACAATGAGCAGTTCTTC.

In DNA form, the CDR3 reads TGTGCCAGCGGGGGTGGGAGGTTAGAGACCCAGTACTTC. It encodes CASGGGRLETQYF. The chain employs TRBV6-5 and TRBJ2-5; tentatively, D is TRBD2 (6 bases). Germline V gene sequence: CDR1 MNHEY, CDR2 SVGAGI. The CDR3 is 13 residues long. Trimming cost V 8 bases and J 4 bases, with 14 bases left between them.

The chain carries TRBV28 and TRBJ2-5; TRBD1 agrees at 9 bases. The end of the DNA aligns better with TRBJ2-7, so the J call may be wrong. Germline CDR1 is MDHEN and CDR2 is SYDVKM. The CDR3 has 16 amino acids. CDR3: CASSPPRGQGTNEQYF. CDR3 nucleotide sequence: TGTGCCAGCAGTCCCCCACGCGGACAGGGGACGAACGAGCAGTACTTC.

The V gene is TRBV28, the J gene TRBJ1-3, with D possibly matching TRBD1 (5 bases). Germline CDR1 reads MDHEN; CDR2 reads SYDVKM. This CDR3 contains 16 residues. Trimming left V 4 bases short and J 4 bases short, with 17 bases between. The CDR3: CASSSPGTATGNTIYF. For the CDR3, the DNA is TGTGCCAGCAGTTCCCCCGGGACGGCAACGGGAAACACCATATATTTT.

The J gene is TRBJ1-5, the V gene TRBV7-9; D is undetermined. The CDR3 is made up of 14 amino acids. Germline V CDR1 and CDR2: SEHNR, FQNEAQ (reference sequence). V lost 5 bases and J 2 bases, leaving 10 bases between the germline ends. CDR3 region: CASSPSPGNQPQHF. The CDR3 DNA reads as TGTGCCAGCAGCCCTAGTCCAGGCAATCAGCCCCAGCATTTT.

V gene TRBV28 combines with J gene TRBJ1-6, with D unclear. This CDR3 is 11 amino acids long. V gave up 6 bases and J gave up 7 bases, with 4 bases separating them. From germline, CDR1 is MDHEN and CDR2 SYDVKM. In DNA form, the CDR3 reads TGTGCCAGCAGCGAGAATTCACCCCTCCACTTT. Protein: CASSENSPLHF.

This clone has a handful of counts. The rearrangement links TRBV18 to TRBJ1-4; TRBD1 agrees at 8 bases. Trimming removed 4 bases from V and 7 bases from J; junction bases left unmatched: 11. Germline-derived CDR1 and CDR2 are KGHSH and LQKENI. CDR3 length: 16 amino acids. The CDR3 sequence: CASSQSAGGAGEKLFF. CDR3 nucleotides: TGTGCCAGCTCACAGAGTGCAGGGGGCGCCGGTGAAAAACTGTTTTTT.

The chain employs TRBV5-6 and TRBJ1-2, with D tentatively TRBD1 (5 bases). Germline values: CDR1 SGHDT, CDR2 YYEEEE. Trimming took 3 bases from V and 5 from J, leaving 17 bases between them. The CDR3 contains 15 residues. CDR3 bases: TGTGCCAGCAGCTGGGACCGGAGGGGAAAGTATGGCTACACCTTC. It specifies CASSWDRRGKYGYTF.

This clone was observed a few times. This chain connects TRBV18 to TRBJ1-1; D remains ambiguous. Trimming stripped 2 bases from V and 4 bases from J, with 11 bases between. CDR3 length equals 14 residues. Germline assignment: CDR1 KGHSH and CDR2 LQKENI. CDR3: CASSPAGVSTEAFF. The CDR3 DNA reads as TGTGCCAGCTCACCAGCCGGGGTTAGCACTGAAGCTTTCTTT.

This chain joins TRBV11-3 and TRBJ2-2; D is possibly TRBD1 (6 bases). Trimming left V 3 bases short and J 7 bases short, with 15 bases between. Per the germline V gene, CDR1 is SGHNT and CDR2 is YENEEA. The CDR3 is 15 residues long. The CDR3 DNA reads TGTGCCAGCAGCTTGTCCCTTATAGGGGGCGGGGAGCTGTTTTTT. Its translation: CASSLSLIGGGELFF.

This chain uses TRBV28 with TRBJ1-5; maybe TRBD1 (6 bases). Between the trimmed V and J ends, which lost 5 bases and 2 bases, there was a span of 13 bases. CDR3 length equals 15 residues. Germline V CDR1 and CDR2: MDHEN, SYDVKM. CDR3 amino acids: CASSPLTGRNQPQHF. The DNA for the CDR3 is TGTGCCAGCAGTCCCCTGACAGGTCGCAATCAGCCCCAGCATTTT.

The table lists this clone with a count of one. The chain links TRBV4-1 to TRBJ2-1, with no clear D. CDR3 length: 16 residues. The germline V gene encodes CDR1 MGHRA and CDR2 YSYEKL. V was trimmed by 3 bases and J by 7 bases, leaving 19 bases between them. The CDR3 loop is CASSQPEGVAANEQFF. CDR3 in DNA: TGCGCCAGCAGCCAGCCCGAAGGAGTTGCGGCGAATGAGCAGTTCTTC.

The V and J genes are TRBV19 and TRBJ2-2; D is perhaps TRBD1 (5 bases). V was cut by 7 bases and J by 2 bases, with 20 bases left in between. The CDR3 runs 17 residues. The germline V gene encodes CDR1 LNHDA and CDR2 SQIVND (reference sequence). In nucleotides, the CDR3 is TGTGCCAGTACCCCTAGGTCGGGTTGGGGCAACACCGGGGAGCTGTTTTTT. It specifies CASTPRSGWGNTGELFF.

There are a few counts of this clone. The V call is TRBV19, the J call TRBJ1-5; no clear D gene. The CDR3 is 15 amino acids. V lost 4 bases, J lost 5 bases, and 15 bases lay in between. Germline CDR1 LNHDA, CDR2 SQIVND (reference sequence). The CDR3 bases are TGTGCCAGTAGTAGGACCTCGACTGGGGATCAGCCCCAGCATTTT. Amino acids: CASSRTSTGDQPQHF.

The chain has TRBV4-1 and TRBJ2-7; unclear D gene. The CDR3 sequence is 14 residues long. Trimming took 0 bases from V and 7 from J, leaving 13 bases between them. The V gene's germline CDR1 is MGHRA and CDR2 YSYEKL. The CDR3 sequence: CASSQESDSREQYF. The CDR3 DNA sequence: TGCGCCAGCAGCCAAGAGAGTGACTCGCGAGAGCAGTACTTC.